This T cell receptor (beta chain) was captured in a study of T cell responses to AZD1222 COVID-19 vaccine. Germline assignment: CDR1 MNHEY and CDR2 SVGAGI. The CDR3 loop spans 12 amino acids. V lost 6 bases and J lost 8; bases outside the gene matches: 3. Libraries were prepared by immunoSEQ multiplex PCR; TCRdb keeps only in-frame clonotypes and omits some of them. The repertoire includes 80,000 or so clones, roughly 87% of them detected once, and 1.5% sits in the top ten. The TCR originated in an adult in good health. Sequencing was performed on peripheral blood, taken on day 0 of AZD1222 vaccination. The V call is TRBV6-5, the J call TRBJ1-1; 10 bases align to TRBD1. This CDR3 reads CASSWTGGEAFF. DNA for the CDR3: TGTGCCAGCAGCTGGACAGGGGGAGAAGCTTTCTTT.